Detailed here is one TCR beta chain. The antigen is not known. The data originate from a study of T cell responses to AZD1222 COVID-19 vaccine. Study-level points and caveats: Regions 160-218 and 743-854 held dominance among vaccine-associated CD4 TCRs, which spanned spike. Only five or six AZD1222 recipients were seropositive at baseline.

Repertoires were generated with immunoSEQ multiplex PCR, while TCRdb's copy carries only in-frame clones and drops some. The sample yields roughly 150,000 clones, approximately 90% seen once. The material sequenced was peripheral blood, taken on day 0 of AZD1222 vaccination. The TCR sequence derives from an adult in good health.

The CDR3 DNA sequence: TGTGCCAGCAGTGAACCCCCGTTGCAGGGAAACACCGGGGAGCTGTTTTTT. Translating it yields CASSEPPLQGNTGELFF. The genes are TRBV25-1 and TRBJ2-2; D is possibly TRBD1 (5 bases). Germline lookup yields CDR1 MGHDK and CDR2 SYGVNS. Trimming shortened V by 2 bases and J by 2 bases, and 15 bases separated the two germline ends. This CDR3 region has 17 residues. Complete variable domain (other parts from reference TRBV25-1 and TRBJ2-2): EADIYQTPRYLVIGTGKKITLECSQTMGHDKMYWYQQDPGMELHLIHYSYGVNSTEKGDLSSESTVSRIRTEHFPLTLESARPSHTSQYLCASSEPPLQGNTGELFFGEGSRLTVL.